This is a list of T cell receptor beta chains from one sample in a study of cytomegalovirus exposure and HLA in healthy donors. Assay used: immunoSEQ multiplex PCR; TCRdb lists only in-frame clones, some missing. The profile shows tens of thousands of clones, over 70% of them singletons. The source material was PBMCs. The receptors stem from a man aged 50 to 59 in good health and CMV-seronegative. Each CDR3 is given with its conserved first and last residue. Fields, in order: V gene, J gene, D gene, clone size, CDR3 protein, CDR3 DNA. The D gene is left open where the match is weak. The size entry is marked missing in some rows and otherwise reads once, few, many or a size class.

TRBV5-4	TRBJ2-5	TRBD2	-	CASSLEPGASGKETQYF	TGTGCCAGCAGCTTGGAGCCGGGTGCTAGCGGGAAAGAGACCCAGTACTTC
TRBV6-1	TRBJ1-1	-	-	CASSEFQGKIPLNTEAFF	TGTGCCAGCAGTGAATTCCAGGGAAAAATACCATTGAACACTGAAGCTTTCTTT
TRBV6-5	TRBJ2-7	-	-	CASSTGGPQREQYF	TGTGCCAGCAGTACAGGCGGTCCCCAGCGCGAGCAGTACTTC
TRBV7-9	TRBJ2-7	-	-	CASSLVGQASYEQYF	TGTGCCAGCAGCTTAGTGGGTCAGGCCTCTTACGAGCAGTACTTC
TRBV10-3	TRBJ2-6	-	-	CALGRGGETGANVLTF	TGTGCCCTCGGGAGAGGAGGGGAGACTGGGGCCAACGTCCTGACTTTC
TRBV7-3	TRBJ1-3	-	-	CASSLRAGPGNTIYF	TGTGCCAGCAGCTTACGGGCAGGGCCTGGAAACACCATATATTTT
TRBV28	TRBJ2-3	TRBD2	-	CASSLLAGRTDTQYF	TGTGCCAGCAGTTTATTAGCGGGACGCACAGATACGCAGTATTTT
TRBV6-4	TRBJ1-5	TRBD1	-	CASSDSRTGFGESNQPQHF	TGTGCCAGCAGTGACTCAAGGACAGGGTTTGGCGAGAGCAATCAGCCCCAGCATTTT
TRBV21-1	TRBJ2-3	-	-	CASSNSGQGVTDTQYF	TGTGCCAGCAGCAACAGCGGACAGGGGGTCACAGATACGCAGTATTTT
TRBV6-5	TRBJ2-7	TRBD1	-	CASSYMGQGAYEQYF	TGTGCCAGCAGTTACATGGGGCAGGGGGCCTACGAGCAGTACTTC
TRBV9	TRBJ2-5	-	-	CASSPTGGGETQYF	TGTGCCAGCAGCCCTACTGGTGGGGGCGAGACCCAGTACTTC
TRBV7-9	TRBJ2-1	TRBD1	-	CASSTPGQRNEQFF	TGTGCCAGCAGCACCCCGGGACAGAGGAATGAGCAGTTCTTC
TRBV28	TRBJ1-1	TRBD1	-	CASSLLGGHGDTEAFF	TGTGCCAGCAGTTTATTAGGGGGCCATGGGGACACTGAAGCTTTCTTT
TRBV2	TRBJ2-1	-	-	CASRLNNEQFF	TGTGCCTCCCGGTTGAACAATGAGCAGTTCTTC
TRBV7-2	TRBJ2-1	TRBD2	-	CASSGGTSGDYNEQFF	TGTGCCAGCAGCGGGGGGACTAGCGGAGACTACAATGAGCAGTTCTTC
TRBV6-6	TRBJ2-7	TRBD2	-	CASSWLAGGPNEQYF	TGTGCCAGCAGTTGGCTAGCGGGAGGGCCCAACGAGCAGTACTTC
TRBV11-2	TRBJ1-1	-	-	CASSFKQEAFF	TGTGCCAGCAGCTTCAAACAGGAAGCTTTCTTT
TRBV2	TRBJ2-5	-	-	CASTVNQETQYF	TGTGCCAGCACAGTTAACCAAGAGACCCAGTACTTC
TRBV7-8	TRBJ1-5	TRBD1	-	CASSPRDRVFDQPQHF	TGTGCCAGCAGCCCCCGGGACAGGGTTTTCGATCAGCCCCAGCATTTT
TRBV7-9	TRBJ2-3	-	-	CASSPAADTQYF	TGTGCCAGCAGCCCCGCAGCAGATACGCAGTATTTT
TRBV28	TRBJ2-5	TRBD1	-	CASRPGQGAGGTQYF	TGTGCCAGCAGACCGGGACAGGGGGCCGGAGGGACCCAGTACTTC
TRBV15	TRBJ2-7	TRBD2	-	CATSQGLAGGVDF	TGTGCCACCAGTCAAGGACTAGCGGGGGGTGTGGACTTC
TRBV7-9	TRBJ2-4	TRBD1	-	CASSLEAWTGSENIQYF	TGTGCCAGCAGCCTCGAGGCCTGGACAGGCTCCGAAAACATTCAGTACTTC
TRBV5-5	TRBJ2-2	-	-	CASSGLPGHSTGELFF	TGTGCCAGCAGCGGCCTGCCGGGACACTCCACCGGGGAGCTGTTTTTT
TRBV9	TRBJ1-2	-	few	CASSVGMIPGTTKGHGYTF	TGTGCCAGCAGCGTAGGGATGATTCCCGGGACAACCAAAGGGCATGGCTACACCTTC
TRBV7-8	TRBJ2-1	TRBD2	-	CASSLVTSGRNEQFF	TGTGCCAGCAGCTTAGTTACTAGCGGCCGCAATGAGCAGTTCTTC
TRBV4-3	TRBJ1-2	-	-	CASSQEFRDTLNYGYTF	TGCGCCAGCAGCCAAGAGTTTCGGGACACTCTTAACTATGGCTACACCTTC
TRBV4-3	TRBJ2-7	-	-	CASSQDPVVSYEQYF	TGCGCCAGCAGCCAAGATCCGGTAGTCTCCTACGAGCAGTACTTC
TRBV4-3	TRBJ2-7	TRBD2	-	CASSQALAGGIGYEQYF	TGCGCCAGCAGCCAAGCTCTAGCGGGGGGCATAGGCTACGAGCAGTACTTC
TRBV10-3	TRBJ2-2	TRBD2	-	CAISYTSGSGTGELFF	TGTGCCATCAGCTACACTAGCGGGAGTGGAACCGGGGAGCTGTTTTTT
TRBV9	TRBJ2-2	-	few	CASSPPRTVAGELFF	TGTGCCAGCAGCCCCCCCCGGACAGTCGCCGGGGAGCTGTTTTTT
TRBV5-1	TRBJ2-2	-	few	CASSLRQVGERELFF	TGCGCCAGCAGCTTGAGACAGGTCGGTGAGAGGGAGCTGTTTTTT
TRBV9	TRBJ1-2	TRBD1	-	CASSSRQGGLGYTF	TGTGCCAGCAGCTCTCGACAGGGCGGGCTAGGCTACACCTTC
TRBV7-9	TRBJ2-7	TRBD1	-	CASSDRDIQTGYEQYF	TGTGCCAGCAGCGACAGGGACATACAGACGGGCTACGAGCAGTACTTC
TRBV27	TRBJ2-1	TRBD2	once	CASTTARGGHNEQFF	TGTGCCAGTACGACTGCGCGGGGGGGACACAATGAGCAGTTCTTC
TRBV4-1	TRBJ1-6	TRBD1	-	CASSQGDRWNSPLHF	TGCGCCAGCAGCCAAGGGGACAGGTGGAATTCCCCCCTCCACTTT
TRBV9	TRBJ2-7	TRBD2	-	CASSVGGGRATYEQYF	TGTGCCAGCAGCGTAGGGGGCGGGAGGGCTACCTACGAGCAGTACTTC
TRBV29-1	TRBJ1-1	TRBD1	-	CSAWDRGTEAFF	TGCAGCGCTTGGGACAGGGGCACTGAAGCTTTCTTT
TRBV7-9	TRBJ2-7	TRBD1	-	CASSSSDRGLFYEQYF	TGTGCCAGCAGCTCATCGGACAGGGGGCTATTCTACGAGCAGTACTTC
TRBV7-9	TRBJ2-7	-	-	CASSFAGDPLTYEQYF	TGTGCCAGCAGCTTCGCAGGGGACCCCCTTACCTACGAGCAGTACTTC
TRBV18	TRBJ2-5	-	-	CASSPRGSQETQYF	TGTGCCAGCTCACCAAGGGGCAGCCAAGAGACCCAGTACTTC
TRBV29-1	TRBJ2-1	TRBD2	once	CSVDGGAYNEQFF	TGCAGCGTTGACGGGGGGGCCTACAATGAGCAGTTCTTC
TRBV6-5	TRBJ2-2	-	-	CASSYAGQGELFF	TGTGCCAGCAGTTACGCTGGGCAAGGGGAGCTGTTTTTT
TRBV7-9	TRBJ1-5	-	once	CASSLVGQGLGQPQHF	TGTGCCAGCAGCTTAGTTGGTCAGGGTCTAGGCCAGCCCCAGCATTTT
TRBV9	TRBJ2-1	-	-	CASSLTDSPYNEQFF	TGTGCCAGCAGCTTGACAGACAGTCCCTACAATGAGCAGTTCTTC
TRBV7-2	TRBJ1-3	-	-	CASQSGGGKGNTIYF	TGTGCCAGCCAAAGCGGGGGCGGTAAAGGAAACACCATATATTTT
TRBV6-6	TRBJ1-5	TRBD1	-	CASSFGQGAEQPQHF	TGTGCCAGCAGTTTCGGACAGGGGGCCGAACAGCCCCAGCATTTT
TRBV9	TRBJ2-5	-	-	CASSVGMAGETQYF	TGTGCCAGCAGCGTAGGCATGGCTGGAGAGACCCAGTACTTC
TRBV30	TRBJ2-7	-	-	CAWSPNLGAEQYF	TGTGCCTGGAGTCCAAACTTAGGGGCCGAGCAGTACTTC
TRBV28	TRBJ1-1	-	-	CASSGGAANTEAFF	TGTGCCAGCAGCGGGGGGGCGGCGAACACTGAAGCTTTCTTT
TRBV4-3	TRBJ2-7	-	-	CASSQDPGANEQYF	TGCGCCAGCAGCCAAGATCCAGGGGCCAACGAGCAGTACTTC
TRBV29-1	TRBJ1-1	TRBD1	few	CSVMTGENTEAFF	TGCAGCGTGATGACAGGGGAGAACACTGAAGCTTTCTTT
TRBV7-8	TRBJ1-1	-	-	CASSFPGPGIEDTEAFF	TGTGCCAGCAGCTTCCCAGGGCCAGGGATCGAGGACACTGAAGCTTTCTTT
TRBV27	TRBJ2-1	-	once	CASSLGAQNEQFF	TGTGCCAGCAGTTTGGGCGCGCAGAATGAGCAGTTCTTC
TRBV7-3	TRBJ1-1	-	-	CASSITTGTEAFF	TGTGCCAGCAGCATAACGACAGGAACTGAAGCTTTCTTT
TRBV27	TRBJ2-7	TRBD1	-	CASSLLQGTYEQYF	TGTGCCAGCAGTTTATTACAGGGGACGTACGAGCAGTACTTC
TRBV2	TRBJ1-1	-	few	CASSETNAGEAFF	TGTGCCAGCAGTGAAACCAACGCAGGGGAAGCTTTCTTT